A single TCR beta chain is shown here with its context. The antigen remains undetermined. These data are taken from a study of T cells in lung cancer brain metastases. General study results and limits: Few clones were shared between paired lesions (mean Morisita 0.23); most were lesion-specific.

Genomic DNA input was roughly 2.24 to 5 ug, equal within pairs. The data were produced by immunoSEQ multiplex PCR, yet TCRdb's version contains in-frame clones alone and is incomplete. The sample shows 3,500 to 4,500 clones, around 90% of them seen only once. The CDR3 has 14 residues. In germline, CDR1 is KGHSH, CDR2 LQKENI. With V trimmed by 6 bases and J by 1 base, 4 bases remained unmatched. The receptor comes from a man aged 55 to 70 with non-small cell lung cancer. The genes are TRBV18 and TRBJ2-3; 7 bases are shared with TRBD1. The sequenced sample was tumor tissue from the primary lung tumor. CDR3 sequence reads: CASSPTGRTDTQYF. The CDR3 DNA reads TGTGCCAGCTCGCCGACAGGGCGCACAGATACGCAGTATTTT.